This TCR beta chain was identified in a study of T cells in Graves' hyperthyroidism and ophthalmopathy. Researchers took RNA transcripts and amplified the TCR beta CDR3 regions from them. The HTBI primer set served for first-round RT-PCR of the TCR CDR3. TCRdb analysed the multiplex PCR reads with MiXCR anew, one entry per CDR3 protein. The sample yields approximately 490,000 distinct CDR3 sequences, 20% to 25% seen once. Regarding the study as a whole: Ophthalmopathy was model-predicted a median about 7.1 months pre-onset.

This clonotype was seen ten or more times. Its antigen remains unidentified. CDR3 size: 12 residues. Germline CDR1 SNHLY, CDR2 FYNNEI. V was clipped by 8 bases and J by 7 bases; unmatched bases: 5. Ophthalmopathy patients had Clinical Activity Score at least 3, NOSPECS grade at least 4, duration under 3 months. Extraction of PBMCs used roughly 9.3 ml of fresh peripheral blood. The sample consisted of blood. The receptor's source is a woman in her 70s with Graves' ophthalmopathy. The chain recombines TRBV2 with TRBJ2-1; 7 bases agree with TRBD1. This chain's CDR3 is CASGDRANEQFF. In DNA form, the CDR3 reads TGTGCCAGCGGAGACAGGGCTAATGAGCAGTTCTTC.